A single sample is the source of the 29 T cell receptor beta chains below, sequenced in a study of blood T cell repertoires in COVID-19. Profiled with immunoSEQ multiplex PCR; TCRdb holds only in-frame clones, not every one. The sample contains around 50,000 clones, 65% to 80% of which appear only once. What was sequenced was peripheral blood. These receptors were taken from a human donor with active or convalescent COVID-19. The donor label of this sample is uncertain.

The chain is built from TRBV11-1 and TRBJ2-1; D is possibly TRBD1 (6 bases). This CDR3 region has 14 residues. Between the trimmed V and J ends, which lost 5 bases and 9 bases, there was a span of 17 bases. In germline, CDR1 is SGHAT, CDR2 FQDESV (reference sequence). The CDR3 coding sequence is TGTGCCAGCAGCCCCAAAACAGGGTTTGGTGAGCAGTTCTTC. The encoded protein is CASSPKTGFGEQFF. Full variable domain (remainder filled in from reference TRBV11-1 and TRBJ2-1): EAEVAQSPRYKITEKSQAVAFWCDPISGHATLYWYRQILGQGPELLVQFQDESVVDDSQLPKDRFSAERLKGVDSTLKIQPAELGDSAMYLCASSPKTGFGEQFFGPGTRLTVL.

This clone was detected ten times or more. CDR3 sequence: CASSPSGGTGELFF. The CDR3 DNA reads TGTGCCAGCAGCCCCTCCGGAGGCACCGGGGAGCTGTTTTTT. This chain uses TRBV7-8 with TRBJ2-2, with a possible D match to TRBD2 (5 bases). V lost 5 bases and J lost 4, with 11 bases in between. The CDR3 length is 14 residues. Per germline, CDR1 SGHVS and CDR2 FQNEAQ.

This clone showed up just a few times. The V call is TRBV20-1, the J call TRBJ1-5, with 9 bases aligning to TRBD1. Germline-derived CDR1 and CDR2 are DFQATT and SNEGSKA (reference sequence). V shed 3 bases, J shed 4 bases, and the junction held 4 bases outside the gene matches. The CDR3 contains 14 residues. The CDR3 DNA reads TGCAGTGCTAGTCGGGACAGGGAGAATCAGCCCCAGCATTTT. Its translation: CSASRDRENQPQHF.

CDR3 protein: CASSLDTGTRRPQHF. CDR3 in DNA: TGTGCCAGCAGCTTAGATACAGGGACAAGAAGGCCCCAGCATTTT. V gene TRBV7-9 combines with J gene TRBJ1-5; TRBD1 might be the D (6 bases). The V end lost 1 base, the J end lost 9 bases, and 16 bases lay between the germline ends. The CDR3 extends over 15 amino acids. The germline V gene encodes CDR1 SEHNR and CDR2 FQNEAQ (reference sequence).

The chain recombines TRBV6-5 with TRBJ1-5; 7 positions agree with TRBD1. Per the germline V gene, CDR1 is MNHEY and CDR2 is SVGAGI. V was pared by 5 bases and J by 3 bases, with 7 bases of the junction left unmatched. The CDR3 is 15 amino acids. The CDR3 protein is CASSLHGTANQPQHF. The CDR3 bases are TGTGCCAGCAGTCTACATGGGACAGCCAATCAGCCCCAGCATTTT.

The rearrangement uses TRBV18 and TRBJ1-6; no firm D call. The CDR3 is 15 amino acids. The germline gives CDR1 KGHSH, CDR2 LQKENI. V gave up 4 bases and J gave up 7 bases, with 14 bases separating them. Here the CDR3 reads CASSLRSNQNSPLHF. Written as DNA, the CDR3 is TGTGCCAGCTCACTGCGTAGTAATCAAAATTCACCCCTCCACTTT.

This rearrangement joins TRBV2 to TRBJ2-1, with a possible D match to TRBD2 (6 bases). Germline V gene data show CDR1 as SNHLY and CDR2 as FYNNEI. V lost 1 base to trimming and J lost 4 bases, with 17 bases between them. This CDR3 is 17 amino acids long. CDR3 coding DNA: TGTGCCAGCAGTGAAGGGGGTTACGCGGGAATTTACAATGAGCAGTTCTTC. As protein: CASSEGGYAGIYNEQFF.

This clone was recorded many times. The gene calls are TRBV10-1 and TRBJ1-1; 11 nucleotides agree with TRBD1. Germline CDR1 is WNHNN and CDR2 is SYGVQD (reference sequence). After removal of 6 bases from V and 4 bases from J, the junction contained 1 base not matched to a gene. The CDR3 covers 13 residues. The DNA for the CDR3 is TGCGCCAGCAGCGGACAGGGGGCCACTGAAGCTTTCTTT. Amino acids: CASSGQGATEAFF.

This chain links TRBV6-5 with TRBJ2-7; D might be TRBD1 (6 bases). V was trimmed by 4 bases and J by 4 bases, leaving 17 bases between them. The CDR3 length is 15 residues. Germline V CDR1 and CDR2: MNHEY, SVGAGI. The chain's CDR3 is CASSLSGVLSYEQYF. The CDR3 bases are TGTGCCAGCAGTTTATCAGGGGTCCTATCATACGAGCAGTACTTC.

This clone was seen only once. The genes are TRBV29-1 and TRBJ1-2, with a tentative D call TRBD1 (6 bases). With 3 bases removed from V and 1 base from J, the gap between germline ends came to 12 bases. The CDR3 totals 14 residues. CDR1 is SQVTM and CDR2 is ANQGSEA in the germline V gene. Written as DNA, the CDR3 is TGCAGCGTTGACACAGGGCCCGTTAACTATGGCTACACCTTC. Amino acids: CSVDTGPVNYGYTF.

The chain uses TRBV18 and TRBJ2-3, with D unresolved. The CDR3 is made up of 16 amino acids. Trimming pared 4 bases from V and 0 bases from J, leaving 14 bases between. Germline CDR1 and CDR2: KGHSH and LQKENI. CDR3 coding DNA: TGTGCCAGCTCACTAGGTGGCCAGACTAGCACAGATACGCAGTATTTT. Protein product: CASSLGGQTSTDTQYF. Complete variable domain (other parts from reference TRBV18 and TRBJ2-3): NAGVMQNPRHLVRRRGQEARLRCSPMKGHSHVYWYRQLPEEGLKFMVYLQKENIIDESGMPKERFSAEFPKEGPSILRIQQVVRGDSAAYFCASSLGGQTSTDTQYFGPGTRLTVL.

The chain has TRBV9 and TRBJ2-7; possible D gene TRBD2, 6 bases. This CDR3 comprises 16 residues. Looked up from germline, CDR1 is SGDLS and CDR2 is YYNGEE. V lost 3 bases, J lost 3 bases, and 19 bases lay in between. The CDR3 DNA is TGTGCCAGCAGCGGCGGGGCCACTAGCCGATACTACGAGCAGTACTTC. Amino acid sequence: CASSGGATSRYYEQYF.

This clone was recorded once. The CDR3 loop is CASSLARGQGSGYTF. The CDR3 DNA is TGTGCCAGCAGCTTAGCAAGGGGACAGGGGTCAGGCTACACCTTC. The chain is built from TRBV7-6 and TRBJ1-2; 10 bases match TRBD1. The V gene end was trimmed by 0 bases and the J gene end by 8 bases; junction bases not matched to a gene: 6. The CDR3 runs 15 residues. CDR1 and CDR2 from the germline V gene are SGHVS and FNYEAQ.

The table lists this clone with a few counts. V and J are TRBV4-1 and TRBJ1-5, with TRBD1 matching over 7 bases. Looked up from germline, CDR1 is MGHRA and CDR2 is YSYEKL. This CDR3 has 17 residues. Trimming took 0 bases from V and 0 from J; bases not matched to a gene: 5. CDR3 region: CASSQENRGYSNQPQHF. The CDR3 region has the DNA TGCGCCAGCAGCCAAGAGAACAGGGGATATAGCAATCAGCCCCAGCATTTT.

V is TRBV13 and J is TRBJ2-1; D remains unclear. Germline V gene data show CDR1 as PRHDT and CDR2 as FYEKMQ (reference sequence). The CDR3 loop spans 12 amino acids. V dropped 5 bases and J dropped 10 bases, with 12 bases sitting between them. The chain's CDR3 is CASSVSPREQFF. DNA for the CDR3: TGTGCCAGCAGCGTATCCCCCCGGGAGCAGTTCTTC. Together with reference TRBV13 and TRBJ2-1, the CDR3 gives the full variable domain: AAGVIQSPRHLIKEKRETATLKCYPIPRHDTVYWYQQGPGQDPQFLISFYEKMQSDKGSIPDRFSAQQFSDYHSELNMSSLELGDSALYFCASSVSPREQFFGPGTRLTVL.

This sequence joins TRBV24-1 and TRBJ2-5; 10 bases are a match to TRBD1. The ends lost 1 base at V and 4 bases at J; junction bases unmatched: 5. Germline V gene sequence: CDR1 KGHDR, CDR2 SFDVKD. The CDR3 totals 16 residues. CDR3 protein: CATSDFRQGAPETQYF. Here the CDR3 DNA reads TGTGCCACCAGTGATTTCCGACAGGGGGCTCCAGAGACCCAGTACTTC.

The chain carries TRBV29-1 and TRBJ1-2, with 9 bases fitting TRBD1. The CDR3 is made up of 12 amino acids. With 7 bases clipped from V and 8 bases from J, the junction kept 8 bases outside the gene matches. Germline V CDR1 and CDR2: SQVTM, ANQGSEA. Here the CDR3 DNA reads TGCAGCGCGGGGAGACAGGGGGACGGCTACACCTTC. The encoded protein is CSAGRQGDGYTF.

J is TRBJ1-1 and V is TRBV29-1, with 10 positions matching TRBD1. This CDR3 region has 13 residues. Germline loops: CDR1 SQVTM, CDR2 ANQGSEA. V lost 8 bases, J lost 1 base, and 4 bases stayed unmatched. The CDR3 is CSFWDRGNTEAFF. In DNA form, the CDR3 reads TGCAGCTTCTGGGACAGGGGGAACACTGAAGCTTTCTTT. The full variable domain, in which reference TRBV29-1 and TRBJ1-1 provide the parts outside the CDR3, is SAVISQKPSRDICQRGTSLTIQCQVDSQVTMMFWYRQQPGQSLTLIATANQGSEATYESGFVIDKFPISRPNLTFSTLTVSNMSPEDSSIYLCSFWDRGNTEAFFGQGTRLTVV.

This chain links TRBV30 with TRBJ2-5; tentatively, D is TRBD1 (5 bases). Trimming took 0 bases from V and 4 from J, leaving 12 bases between them. From germline, CDR1 is GTSNPN and CDR2 SVGIG (reference sequence). The CDR3 extends over 14 amino acids. This chain's CDR3 is CAWSVVGAGETQYF. The CDR3 bases are TGTGCCTGGAGTGTTGTAGGGGCAGGAGAGACCCAGTACTTC.

J is TRBJ2-7 and V is TRBV6-5, with TRBD2 identical over 12 bases. V lost 4 bases, J lost 4 bases, and 5 bases stayed unmatched. CDR3 length: 15 amino acids. Germline values: CDR1 MNHEY, CDR2 SVGAGI. This chain's CDR3 is CASSSSGRASYEQYF. In DNA form, the CDR3 reads TGTGCCAGCAGTTCTAGCGGGAGGGCCTCGTACGAGCAGTACTTC.

This clone was detected a few times. The chain has TRBV28 and TRBJ2-7; tentative D call: TRBD2 (6 bases). The CDR3 has 14 amino acids. Trimming removed 6 bases from V and 1 base from J, with 13 bases in between. CDR1 and CDR2 from the germline V gene are MDHEN and SYDVKM. Here the CDR3 reads CASRGTPLSYEQYF. As DNA, the CDR3 is TGTGCCAGCAGGGGGACTCCTTTATCCTACGAGCAGTACTTC.

This clone showed up many times. This chain joins TRBV9 and TRBJ2-7, with a tentative D call TRBD2 (5 bases). The germline V and J ends were trimmed by 6 bases and 2 bases, with 15 bases remaining between them. Germline V lookup: CDR1 SGDLS, CDR2 YYNGEE. The CDR3 has 14 residues. CDR3 protein: CASTKGGDTYEQYF. In DNA, the CDR3 is TGTGCCAGCACCAAAGGAGGAGACACCTACGAGCAGTACTTC.

The genes are TRBV2 and TRBJ1-4; tentatively, D is TRBD1 (5 bases). The germline V gene encodes CDR1 SNHLY and CDR2 FYNNEI. This CDR3 contains 17 residues. V was trimmed by 6 bases and J by 5 bases, leaving 22 bases between them. The CDR3 DNA reads as TGTGCCAGCAGGGGAACCCCCTACAGGTCCCTGAATGAAAAACTGTTTTTT. This translates into CASRGTPYRSLNEKLFF. The whole variable domain, remainder taken from reference TRBV2 and TRBJ1-4, is EPEVTQTPSHQVTQMGQEVILRCVPISNHLYFYWYRQILGQKVEFLVSFYNNEISEKSEIFDDQFSVERPDGSNFTLKIRSTKLEDSAMYFCASRGTPYRSLNEKLFFGSGTQLSVL.

This sequence joins TRBV10-3 and TRBJ2-3; 8 positions match TRBD1. The junction had 5 bases not matched to a gene; V was cut back by 2 bases and J by 4 bases. Germline-derived CDR1 and CDR2 are ENHRY and SYGVKD. The CDR3 length is 15 residues. The CDR3 region has the DNA TGTGCCATCAGTGAGGGCAGGGGGCGCGCAGATACGCAGTATTTT. Translated, it gives CAISEGRGRADTQYF.

This sequence joins TRBV27 and TRBJ1-5, with D tentatively TRBD1 (5 bases). V dropped 5 bases and J dropped 0 bases, with 11 bases sitting between them. The CDR3 contains 15 residues. The germline CDR1 and CDR2 sequences are MNHEY and SMNVEV (reference sequence). This CDR3 is CASSTWGDSNQPQHF. In DNA, the CDR3 is TGTGCCAGCAGTACTTGGGGGGATAGCAATCAGCCCCAGCATTTT.

CDR3 protein: CASSGGQDSNQPQHF. DNA for the CDR3: TGTGCCAGCAGCGGCGGACAGGATAGCAATCAGCCCCAGCATTTT. V is TRBV9 and J is TRBJ1-5; 7 bases line up with TRBD1. This CDR3 contains 15 residues. V was pared by 3 bases and J by 0 bases, with 3 bases of the junction left unmatched. Germline V gene lookup returns CDR1 SGDLS and CDR2 YYNGEE.

This sequence joins TRBV27 and TRBJ2-5; D remains ambiguous. The length of the CDR3 is 13 residues. Deletions cut 4 bases from V and 5 bases from J, with 11 bases between. Germline-derived CDR1 and CDR2 are MNHEY and SMNVEV (reference sequence). This CDR3 is CASSSQSRETQYF. CDR3 coding DNA: TGTGCCAGCAGTTCACAGTCACGGGAGACCCAGTACTTC.

V and J are TRBV14 and TRBJ1-2; D ambiguous. This CDR3 comprises 14 residues. Trimming removed 3 bases at V and 5 bases at J, with 13 bases between. Germline values: CDR1 SGHDN, CDR2 FVKESK. This CDR3 reads CASSHPGGPYGYTF. DNA for the CDR3: TGTGCCAGCAGCCACCCGGGAGGACCTTATGGCTACACCTTC.

The chain joins TRBV4-3 to TRBJ1-1, with D possibly being TRBD1 (5 bases). V was clipped by 5 bases and J by 6 bases, with 13 bases between them. The germline V gene has CDR1 LGHNA and CDR2 YSLEER. The CDR3 is 13 residues long. CDR3 nucleotides: TGCGCCAGCAGCTCCAGCCGGGGGGCTGAAGCTTTCTTT. Its protein is CASSSSRGAEAFF.